The 27 T cell receptor beta chains below all came from one sample that was sequenced in a study of T-cell memory formation after mild COVID-19. TCRdb reanalysed the 5' RACE reads using MiXCR and keeps one entry per CDR3 protein. The sample has 310,000 or so distinct CDR3 sequences, around 15% seen once. Sequencing was carried out using PBMCs or a T cell subset sorted from them (not recorded which). The receptors shown here come from a man younger than 35 who had mild COVID-19 (a few samples of this study predate the infection). Cell type and time point are not known.

This clonotype turned up a few times. This rearrangement joins TRBV5-1 to TRBJ2-5; 7 bases agree with TRBD1. The length of the CDR3 is 14 residues. V was pared by 2 bases and J by 2 bases, with 3 bases of the junction left unmatched. The germline CDR1 and CDR2 sequences are SGHRS and YFSETQ. As DNA, the CDR3 is TGCGCCAGCAGCTTTGGGACAGTGCAAGAGACCCAGTACTTC. This translates into CASSFGTVQETQYF.

The chain employs TRBV11-2 and TRBJ1-1; 9 nucleotides align to TRBD1. V trimming: 4 bases; J trimming: 3 bases; junction bases outside the gene matches: 6. This CDR3 spans 15 amino acids. Germline CDR1 is SGHAT and CDR2 is FQNNGV. Here the CDR3 DNA reads TGTGCCAGCAGCTCGGATGACAGGGGGTACACTGAAGCTTTCTTT. Protein sequence: CASSSDDRGYTEAFF.

This clonotype was counted a few times. The genes are TRBV2 and TRBJ2-3, with TRBD2 identical over 7 bases. J was trimmed by 8 bases and V by 4 bases; bases with no gene match: 15. Per germline, CDR1 SNHLY and CDR2 FYNNEI. This CDR3 has 16 amino acids. The CDR3 is CASSAQVLASPGTQYF. The DNA of the CDR3 is TGTGCCAGCAGTGCACAAGTACTAGCGAGTCCGGGTACGCAGTATTTT.

This clonotype showed up many times. The chain is built from TRBV20-1 and TRBJ1-3, with D unresolved. Germline CDR1 and CDR2: DFQATT and SNEGSKA (reference sequence). CDR3 size: 16 residues. With 0 bases removed from V and 2 bases from J, the gap between germline ends came to 14 bases. The CDR3 DNA reads as TGCAGTGCTAGAGATCGGTCGGCCGGTCCTGGAAACACCATATATTTT. It encodes CSARDRSAGPGNTIYF.

This clonotype showed up just a few times. The V gene is TRBV7-2, the J gene TRBJ2-5; maybe TRBD2 (7 bases). Trimming cost V 0 bases and J 6 bases, with 17 bases left between them. The CDR3 sequence is 16 residues long. In germline, CDR1 is SGHTA, CDR2 FQGNSA. In DNA, the CDR3 is TGTGCCAGCAGCTTAGCGCCCCGGGGGGCCGTCAAGACCCAGTACTTC. This sequence encodes CASSLAPRGAVKTQYF.

The chain recombines TRBV5-1 with TRBJ1-3; D may be TRBD1 (5 bases). The CDR3 spans 14 residues. The germline V and J ends were trimmed by 3 bases and 7 bases, with 14 bases remaining between them. Germline assignment: CDR1 SGHRS and CDR2 YFSETQ. CDR3 bases: TGCGCCAGCAGCTCGGCAGGGAGACAGAACACCATATATTTT. Translation: CASSSAGRQNTIYF.

The CDR3 here is CSASNALDNEKLFF. CDR3 coding DNA: TGCAGTGCTAGTAATGCCCTGGATAATGAAAAACTGTTTTTT. The J gene is TRBJ1-4, the V gene TRBV20-1, with D unclear. CDR3 size: 14 residues. V gave up 3 bases and J gave up 4 bases, with 12 bases separating them. In germline, CDR1 is DFQATT, CDR2 SNEGSKA (reference sequence).

This clonotype was seen a few times. The chain combines TRBV5-1 with TRBJ2-5; 8 bases align to TRBD1. The CDR3 is 14 residues long. Germline V lookup: CDR1 SGHRS, CDR2 YFSETQ. The J segment lost 4 bases and the V segment lost 4 bases, leaving 6 bases of the junction unmatched. The CDR3 sequence is CASSHDRGGETQYF. The CDR3 nucleotides are TGCGCCAGCAGCCACGACAGGGGAGGAGAGACCCAGTACTTC.

There are a few counts of this clonotype. V and J are TRBV7-2 and TRBJ1-1; D is ambiguous. V was shortened by 2 bases and J by 6 bases, with 16 bases between the two germline ends. The CDR3 spans 15 residues. From germline, CDR1 is SGHTA and CDR2 FQGNSA. DNA for the CDR3: TGTGCCAGCAGCTTAAACGTGGCCGGGGTAGCTGAAGCTTTCTTT. It specifies CASSLNVAGVAEAFF.

The chain uses TRBV30 and TRBJ1-1; 7 bases match TRBD1. This CDR3 comprises 13 residues. Looked up from germline, CDR1 is GTSNPN and CDR2 is SVGIG (reference sequence). Trimming took 3 bases from V and 10 from J; bases not matched to a gene: 11. The DNA of the CDR3 is TGTGCCTGGAGGTACCGGGACAGATATTTAGCTTTCTTT. It codes for CAWRYRDRYLAFF.

The rearrangement links TRBV4-2 to TRBJ1-6; 7 nucleotides align to TRBD1. Germline trimming cut 0 bases from V and 9 bases from J; bases unmatched to any gene: 5. The CDR3 is made up of 15 amino acids. Germline CDR1 is LGHNA and CDR2 is YNFKEQ. CDR3 sequence reads: CASSQEAGGGSPLHF. The CDR3 DNA sequence: TGTGCCAGCAGCCAAGAGGCAGGGGGTGGTTCACCCCTCCACTTT.

This clonotype was picked up a small number of times. This chain joins TRBV12-3 or TRBV12-4 and TRBJ1-2; 10 bases line up with TRBD1. V was pared by 5 bases and J by 2 bases, with 2 bases of the junction left unmatched. The CDR3 loop spans 14 amino acids. CDR3 sequence: CASSAGQGNYGYTF. CDR3 DNA sequence: TGTGCCAGCAGTGCGGGACAGGGGAACTATGGCTACACCTTC.

This clonotype has more than one count but fewer than ten. The chain employs TRBV14 and TRBJ2-3; no clear D. The CDR3 has 15 residues. The V gene's germline CDR1 is SGHDN and CDR2 FVKESK. Between the trimmed V and J ends, which lost 1 base and 0 bases, there was a span of 8 bases. The DNA for the CDR3 is TGTGCCAGCAGCCAAGGGGGAACTAGCACAGATACGCAGTATTTT. This encodes CASSQGGTSTDTQYF. Using reference TRBV14 and TRBJ2-3 for the parts outside the CDR3, the full variable domain is EAGVTQFPSHSVIEKGQTVTLRCDPISGHDNLYWYRRVMGKEIKFLLHFVKESKQDESGMPNNRFLAERTGGTYSTLKVQPAELEDSGVYFCASSQGGTSTDTQYFGPGTRLTVL.

This clonotype occurred a few times. This sequence joins TRBV10-3 and TRBJ2-2; weak D call: TRBD1 (6 bases). Trimming stripped 6 bases from V and 5 bases from J, with 10 bases between. CDR3 length equals 13 residues. Germline CDR1 ENHRY, CDR2 SYGVKD. The CDR3 DNA sequence: TGTGCCATCAGCCGGACAGCGACCGGGGAGCTGTTTTTT. Its protein is CAISRTATGELFF.

This clonotype was observed a handful of times. V and J are TRBV6-4 and TRBJ2-1, with 12 bases identical to TRBD2. Germline V gene data show CDR1 as MRHNA and CDR2 as SNTAGT. The CDR3 spans 13 residues. With 9 bases clipped from V and 6 bases from J, the junction kept 3 bases outside the gene matches. The CDR3 spells CARLAGGGNEQFF. CDR3 DNA: TGTGCCAGACTAGCGGGGGGTGGCAATGAGCAGTTCTTC.

The chain couples TRBV28 to TRBJ1-2; a possible D gene is TRBD1 (6 bases). The germline V gene encodes CDR1 MDHEN and CDR2 SYDVKM. The CDR3 spans 15 residues. Trimming stripped 1 base from V and 7 bases from J, with 16 bases between. As DNA, the CDR3 is TGTGCCAGCAGTTTATATGGGGGGCCGGCGGCTGGCTACACCTTC. Its protein product is CASSLYGGPAAGYTF.

The gene calls are TRBV6-2 or TRBV6-3 and TRBJ2-1, with a tentative D call TRBD1 (6 bases). The germline CDR1 and CDR2 sequences are MNHEY and SVGEGT. V was shortened by 4 bases and J by 7 bases, with 11 bases between the two germline ends. CDR3 length: 13 amino acids. The CDR3 spells CASSWDTSNEQFF. CDR3 in DNA: TGTGCCAGCAGTTGGGACACCTCTAATGAGCAGTTCTTC.

This clonotype was seen a few times. The chain employs TRBV11-2 and TRBJ2-5; 10 bases are a match to TRBD1. The CDR3 length is 13 residues. The germline V gene has CDR1 SGHAT and CDR2 FQNNGV. V dropped 4 bases and J dropped 10; count of bases not matched to a gene: 6. Here the CDR3 reads CASSSTGGPVQYF. CDR3 coding DNA: TGTGCCAGCAGCTCGACAGGGGGCCCTGTCCAGTACTTC.

This clonotype appeared a few times. This chain uses TRBV7-9 with TRBJ2-7; 12 bases fit TRBD2. V gave up 6 bases and J gave up 6 bases; unmatched junction bases: 0. The CDR3 totals 12 residues. Germline CDR1 SEHNR, CDR2 FQNEAQ (reference sequence). The CDR3 region is CASRTSGGEQYF. DNA for the CDR3: TGTGCCAGCAGGACTAGCGGGGGCGAGCAGTACTTC.

This clonotype was found a few times. The chain couples TRBV2 to TRBJ1-4; TRBD1 is a possible D gene (5 bases). CDR1 SNHLY and CDR2 FYNNEI come from the germline V gene. Trimming took off 11 bases at V and 7 bases at J, with 17 bases between the two ends. CDR3 size: 13 residues. The CDR3 protein is CAARMGLVEKLFF. Written as DNA, the CDR3 is TGTGCCGCAAGGATGGGACTCGTTGAAAAACTGTTTTTT.

J is TRBJ2-6 and V is TRBV6-5, with 11 bases that match TRBD1. This CDR3 spans 16 amino acids. CDR1 and CDR2 (germline): MNHEY, SVGAGI. J gave up 2 bases and V 8 bases, and 5 bases lay outside the gene matches. The CDR3 sequence: CASQDRGRTGANVLTF. DNA for the CDR3: TGTGCCAGCCAGGACAGGGGGCGGACTGGGGCCAACGTCCTGACTTTC.

This clonotype was counted only a few times. The gene calls are TRBV18 and TRBJ2-1; D unresolved. From germline, CDR1 is KGHSH and CDR2 LQKENI. Between the trimmed V and J ends, which lost 2 bases and 7 bases, there was a span of 9 bases. The CDR3 has 13 amino acids. The CDR3 bases are TGTGCCAGCTCACCAGCGGCGCGGAATGAGCAGTTCTTC. Protein sequence: CASSPAARNEQFF. The complete variable domain, with remaining parts taken from reference TRBV18 and TRBJ2-1, reads NAGVMQNPRHLVRRRGQEARLRCSPMKGHSHVYWYRQLPEEGLKFMVYLQKENIIDESGMPKERFSAEFPKEGPSILRIQQVVRGDSAAYFCASSPAARNEQFFGPGTRLTVL.

This clonotype was detected ten times or more. The chain has TRBV4-1 and TRBJ1-6; 8 nucleotides line up with TRBD1. After removal of 2 bases from V and 10 bases from J, the junction contained 7 bases not matched to a gene. Germline CDR1 and CDR2: MGHRA and YSYEKL. The CDR3 has 15 residues. The CDR3 reads CASSQWGQGASPLHF. The CDR3 DNA is TGCGCCAGCAGCCAATGGGGCCAGGGGGCCTCACCCCTCCACTTT.

In its sample, this clonotype was seen a few times. The V gene is TRBV7-9, the J gene TRBJ2-1, with 7 bases aligning to TRBD2. The V gene's germline CDR1 is SEHNR and CDR2 FQNEAQ (reference sequence). Trimming removed 8 bases from V and 6 bases from J; junction bases left unmatched: 13. The CDR3 covers 15 residues. The chain's CDR3 is CASSSWGGRVNEQFF. Written as DNA, the CDR3 is TGTGCCAGCTCCTCGTGGGGGGGAAGGGTCAATGAGCAGTTCTTC.

Written as DNA, the CDR3 is TGTGCCAGCAGTACAGGGTTGGCTGGGGAGCTGTTTTTT. Its protein is CASSTGLAGELFF. The chain carries TRBV11-2 and TRBJ2-2; tentatively, D is TRBD1 (6 bases). The CDR3 length is 13 residues. V was pared by 6 bases and J by 8 bases, with 13 bases between. The germline V gene has CDR1 SGHAT and CDR2 FQNNGV.

The sample holds a few counts of this clonotype. A clone one base away is much larger, so this may be a read error. This rearrangement joins TRBV7-2 to TRBJ2-1; D might be TRBD1 (5 bases). Germline V gene data show CDR1 as SGHTA and CDR2 as FQGNSA. The CDR3 totals 14 residues. V was pared by 5 bases and J by 9 bases, with 17 bases between. Here the CDR3 DNA reads TGTGCCAGCAGCGTCAGGGTTTCGGGTCCTGAGCAGTTCTTC. Translating gives CASSVRVSGPEQFF.

The chain uses TRBV7-3 and TRBJ1-2; a possible D gene is TRBD1 (5 bases). Trimming took off 3 bases at V and 7 bases at J, with 12 bases between the two ends. Per the germline V gene, CDR1 is SGHTA and CDR2 is FQGTGA. CDR3 length: 13 amino acids. This CDR3 reads CASSFSQGVGYTF. The CDR3 nucleotides read TGTGCCAGCAGCTTCTCGCAGGGAGTTGGCTACACCTTC.